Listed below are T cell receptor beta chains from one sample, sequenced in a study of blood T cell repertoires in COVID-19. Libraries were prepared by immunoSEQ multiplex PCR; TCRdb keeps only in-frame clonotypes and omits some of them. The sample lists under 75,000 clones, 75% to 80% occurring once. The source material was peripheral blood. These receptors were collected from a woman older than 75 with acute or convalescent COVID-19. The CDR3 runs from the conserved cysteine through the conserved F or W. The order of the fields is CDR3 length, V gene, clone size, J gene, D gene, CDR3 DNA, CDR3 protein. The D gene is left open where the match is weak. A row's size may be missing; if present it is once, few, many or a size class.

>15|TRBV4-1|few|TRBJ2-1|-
TGCGCCAGCAGTCCCGGGACTGTTCCCTCCAATGAGCAGTTCTTC
CASSPGTVPSNEQFF
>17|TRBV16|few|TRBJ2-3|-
TGTGCCAGCAGCCAAGGGCCGACAGGAGCCGACACAGATACGCAGTATTTT
CASSQGPTGADTDTQYF
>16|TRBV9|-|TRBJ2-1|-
TGTGCCAGCAGCGTAATGGCGGTTAACTCCTACAATGAGCAGTTCTTC
CASSVMAVNSYNEQFF
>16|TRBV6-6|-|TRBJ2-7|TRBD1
TGTGCCAGCAGTGGAACCGGGACAGGCCTGACCTACGAGCAGTACTTC
CASSGTGTGLTYEQYF
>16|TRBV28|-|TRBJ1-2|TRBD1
TGTGCCAGCAGTTTGGCCGGGACAGGGGGAGGGTATGGCTACACCTTC
CASSLAGTGGGYGYTF
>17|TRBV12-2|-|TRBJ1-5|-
TGTGCAAGTCGTTCCCCCCGGGACAGGCCGCAGAATCAGCCCCAGCATTTT
CASRSPRDRPQNQPQHF
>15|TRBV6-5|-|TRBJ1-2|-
TGTGCCAGCAGTTACGAAAGGGGAGCGGGCTATGGCTACACCTTC
CASSYERGAGYGYTF
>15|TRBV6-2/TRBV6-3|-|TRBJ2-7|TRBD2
TGTGCCAGCAGTCAACTAGCGGGAGGAGCCTACGAGCAGTACTTC
CASSQLAGGAYEQYF
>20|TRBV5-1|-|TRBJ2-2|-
TGCGCCAGCACCCCCTTGGCGCTCAGTCGTGGCTCAGGGGTCACCGGGGAGCTGTTTTTT
CASTPLALSRGSGVTGELFF
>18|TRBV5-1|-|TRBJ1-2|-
TGCGCCAGCAGCCTCTCTCGGCCTGGGGTTCGACAGGAGTATGGCTACACCTTC
CASSLSRPGVRQEYGYTF
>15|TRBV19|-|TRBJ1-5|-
TGTGCCAGTAGTGCCTCTCGGACAGGCAATCAGCCCCAGCATTTT
CASSASRTGNQPQHF
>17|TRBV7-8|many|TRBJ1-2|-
TGTGCCAGCACCCCCGAGCCCGGGTTGGAGGGCACGTATGGCTACACCTTC
CASTPEPGLEGTYGYTF